The T cell receptor beta chain under discussion was sequenced for a study of T cells in Graves' hyperthyroidism and ophthalmopathy. Worth noting for this clonotype: What it recognizes is unknown.

The investigators amplified TCR beta CDR3 regions from RNA transcripts. RT-PCR in the first round (using the HTBI primer set) targeted the TCR CDR3. One entry per CDR3 protein results from TCRdb running MiXCR on the multiplex PCR reads. The table shows hundreds of thousands of distinct CDR3 sequences, with nearly 45% occurring only once. Trimming stripped 0 bases from V and 2 bases from J, with 8 bases between. The CDR3 is 14 amino acids. Germline CDR1 reads MNHEY; CDR2 reads SVGAGI. Broader study findings: Onset of ophthalmopathy came a median 6.5 months after the model predicted it.

This sequence joins TRBV6-5 and TRBJ2-7; perhaps TRBD2 as D (5 bases). Sequencing input: peripheral blood or thyroid tissue (not recorded which). The sequence was collected from an adult man with Graves' disease, either hyperthyroidism or ophthalmopathy (not recorded which). CDR3 sequence (DNA): TGTGCCAGCAGTTACTCCGGGGAAACCTACGAGCAGTACTTC. Its protein product is CASSYSGETYEQYF.